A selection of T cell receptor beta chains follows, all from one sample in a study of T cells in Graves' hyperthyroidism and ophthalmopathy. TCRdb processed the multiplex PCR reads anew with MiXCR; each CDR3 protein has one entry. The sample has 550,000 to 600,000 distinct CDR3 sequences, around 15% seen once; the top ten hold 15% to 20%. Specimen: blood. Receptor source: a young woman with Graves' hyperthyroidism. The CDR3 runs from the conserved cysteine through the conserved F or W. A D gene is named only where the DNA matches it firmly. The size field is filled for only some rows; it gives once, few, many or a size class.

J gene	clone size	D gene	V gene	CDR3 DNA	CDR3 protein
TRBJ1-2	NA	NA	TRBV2	TGTGCCAGCCGGAGCTATGGCTACACCTTC	CASRSYGYTF
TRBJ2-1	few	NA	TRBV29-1	TGCAGCGTTGAGCGGGACCTCTACAATGAGCAGTTCTTC	CSVERDLYNEQFF
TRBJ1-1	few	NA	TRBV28	TGTGCCAGCCGCTTAGAACTAGGAGCCAGGGTCAAAAGTGAAGCTTTCTTT	CASRLELGARVKSEAFF
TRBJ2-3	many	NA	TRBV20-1	TGCAGTGCTAGAGATGGGTACACCCGATTCGCCACAGATACGCAGTATTTT	CSARDGYTRFATDTQYF
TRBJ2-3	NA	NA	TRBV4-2	TGTGCCAGCAGCCAAGATAGAGGGTTTGTTACGCAGTATTTT	CASSQDRGFVTQYF
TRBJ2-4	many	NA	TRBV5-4	TGTGCCAGCAGCCGACAGAGAGCCAAAAACATTCAGTACTTC	CASSRQRAKNIQYF
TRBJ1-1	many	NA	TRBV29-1	TGCAGCGTTTCGGGCAGCCTCGGAGGGAACACTGAAGCTTTCTTT	CSVSGSLGGNTEAFF
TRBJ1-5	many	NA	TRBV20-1	TGCAGTGCTAGAGAGGGCCTCCGGACTACGAACGATCAGCCCCAGCATTTT	CSAREGLRTTNDQPQHF
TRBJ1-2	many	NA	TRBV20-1	TGCAGTGCTAGGGGGGCCAGGCAAGCTAACTATGGCTACACCTTC	CSARGARQANYGYTF
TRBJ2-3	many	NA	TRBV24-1	TGTGCCACCAGTGATACTGGGAGCACAGATACGCAGTATTTT	CATSDTGSTDTQYF
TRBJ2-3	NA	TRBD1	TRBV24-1	TGTGCCACCGGGGACAGCCCTAGCACAGATACGCAGTATTTT	CATGDSPSTDTQYF
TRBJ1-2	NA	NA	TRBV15	TGTGCCACCAGCCTAAACGGGCAGTATGGCTACACCTTC	CATSLNGQYGYTF
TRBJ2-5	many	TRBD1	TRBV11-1	TGTGCCAGCAGCTTAGATGGACAGGGGGCGAGGGAGACCCAGTACTTC	CASSLDGQGARETQYF
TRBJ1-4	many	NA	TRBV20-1	TGCAGTGCTAGAGACGAGGGTTGGGCAACTAATGAAAAACTGTTTTTT	CSARDEGWATNEKLFF
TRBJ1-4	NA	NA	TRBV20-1	TGCAGTGCTAGAGATCCCACGGGGGCGGTTGAAAAACTGTTTTTT	CSARDPTGAVEKLFF
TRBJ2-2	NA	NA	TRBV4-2	TGTGCCAGCAGCCAAGCTCTCGTGCGGGCTAGCGTTGTCGGGGAGCTGTTTTTT	CASSQALVRASVVGELFF
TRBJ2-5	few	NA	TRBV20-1	TGCAGTGCTAGATTGGCAGTCCAAGAGACCCAGTACTTC	CSARLAVQETQYF
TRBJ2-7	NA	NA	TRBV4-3	TGCGCCAGCAGCCAAGGCGGCGGGACCGGGATGTGGGAGCAGTACTTC	CASSQGGGTGMWEQYF
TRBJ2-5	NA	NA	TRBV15	TGTGCCACCAGCAGACCCCAGGTCAACCAAGAGACCCAGTACTTC	CATSRPQVNQETQYF
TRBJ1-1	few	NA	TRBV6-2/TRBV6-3	TGTGCCAGCAGGGAGAGTAACACTGAAGCTTTCTTT	CASRESNTEAFF
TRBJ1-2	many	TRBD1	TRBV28	TGTGCCAGCGGCTACCCAGGGGGCGGGTATGGCTACACCTTC	CASGYPGGGYGYTF
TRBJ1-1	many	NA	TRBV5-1	TGCGCCAGCAGCTTGGGGATTTCGGCTTTCTTT	CASSLGISAFF
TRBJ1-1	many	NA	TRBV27	TGTGCCAGCAGTTTATCCTCGGGGATGGACACTGAAGCTTTCTTT	CASSLSSGMDTEAFF
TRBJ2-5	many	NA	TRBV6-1	TGTGCCAGCAGTCGCATAGCGGACCCCCGGACCCAGTACTTC	CASSRIADPRTQYF
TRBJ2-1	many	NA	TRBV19	TGTGCCAGTAGTACCGACCCAGCAGGGACTGAGCAGTTCTTC	CASSTDPAGTEQFF
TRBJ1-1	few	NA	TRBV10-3	TGTGCCATCATGGCACGGGGGGCGGACACTGAAGCTTTCTTT	CAIMARGADTEAFF
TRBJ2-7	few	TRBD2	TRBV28	TGTGCCAGCGGAACTAGCGGATCCTCCTACGAGCAGTACTTC	CASGTSGSSYEQYF
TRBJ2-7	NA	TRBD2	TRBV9	TGTGCCAGCAGCGTAGGGGGGGGCGAGCAGTACTTC	CASSVGGGEQYF
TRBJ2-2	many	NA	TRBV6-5	TGTGCCAGCAGTTACTCTCGAACCGGGGAGCTGTTTTTT	CASSYSRTGELFF
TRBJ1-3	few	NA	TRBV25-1	TGTGCCAGCAGTGAAAGGGCAGGACTCTCTGGAAACACCATATATTTT	CASSERAGLSGNTIYF
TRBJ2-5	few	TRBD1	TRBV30	TGTGCCTGGAGTAGGGACAGGAGGGAGACCCAGTACTTC	CAWSRDRRETQYF
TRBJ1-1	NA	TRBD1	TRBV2	TGTGCCGGTCTGGACAGGGAGAACACTGAAGCTTTCTTT	CAGLDRENTEAFF
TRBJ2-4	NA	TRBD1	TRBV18	TGTGCCAGCTCACCCGTGGCTACAGGGGATAGTCCGTACTTC	CASSPVATGDSPYF
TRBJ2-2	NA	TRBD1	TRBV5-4	TGTGCCAGCAGCTTGGCTAGGACAGGGGAATCCGGGGAGCTGTTTTTT	CASSLARTGESGELFF
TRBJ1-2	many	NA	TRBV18	TGTGCCAGCTCAACGCGGGTAGCTAACTATGGCTACACCTTC	CASSTRVANYGYTF
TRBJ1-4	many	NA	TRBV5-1	TGCGCCAGCAGCCCGGGTAGGGCAGTACGTAGTAATGAAAAACTGTTTTTT	CASSPGRAVRSNEKLFF
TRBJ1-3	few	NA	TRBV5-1	TGCGCCAGCAGAAATACGAGGGGAAACACCATATATTTT	CASRNTRGNTIYF
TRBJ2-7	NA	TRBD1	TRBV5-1	TGCGCCAGCAGCGCCCTAACAGGGGGCTATTACGAGCAGTACTTC	CASSALTGGYYEQYF
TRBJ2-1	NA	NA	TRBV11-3	TGTGCCAGCAGCTTAGACTCGCAGGGGTATGAGCAGTTCTTC	CASSLDSQGYEQFF
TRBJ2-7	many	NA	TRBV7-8	TGTGCCAGCAGCTTTGGTCGGGCCTCCTACGAGCAGTACTTC	CASSFGRASYEQYF
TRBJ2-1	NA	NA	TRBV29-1	TGCAGCGGCCGTCCCCCAGCTTACAATGAGCAGTTCTTC	CSGRPPAYNEQFF
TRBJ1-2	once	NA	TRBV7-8	TGTGCCAGCAGCCGTTACGGGGAGAACTATGTCTACACCTTC	CASSRYGENYVYTF
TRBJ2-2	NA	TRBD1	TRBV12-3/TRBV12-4	TGTGCCAGCAGTTTCAAGGGGGCGACCGGGGAGCTGTTTTTT	CASSFKGATGELFF